One TCR beta chain is described in this entry. Its target is not known. The donors, nominally healthy at sampling, likely had unrecorded immune exposures. The PCR ran on 60 Vbeta and 13 Jbeta primers. Authors' processing steps: A later analysis counted roughly 74 million unique TCR beta chains, around 10 million shared. Profiled with immunoSEQ multiplex PCR; TCRdb holds only in-frame clones, not every one. D and trimming come from the DNA, and the V and J calls and clone size come from that table. The sample includes more than 200,000 clones, less than 85% of them seen just once. Trimming stripped 1 base from V and 1 base from J, with 14 bases between. Germline loops: CDR1 LGHNA, CDR2 YNFKEQ. There are 16 residues in the CDR3. This sample was taken from a study of cytomegalovirus exposure and HLA in healthy donors. General study points: In an earlier analysis, productive rearrangement rates for most beta V segments clustered near 87% or 30%. CMV serostatus was the only recorded immune exposure for donors.

This TCR was recovered from a girl between 2 and 10 years old in good health and CMV-seronegative. The sequenced sample consisted of PBMCs. This sequence joins TRBV4-2 and TRBJ2-7, with D possibly TRBD1 on 6 matching bases. The CDR3 here is CASSQVKPTGSYEQYF. The CDR3 DNA is TGTGCCAGCAGCCAAGTGAAGCCCACAGGGTCCTACGAGCAGTACTTC.